This is a list of T cell receptor beta chains from one sample in a study of cytomegalovirus exposure and HLA in healthy donors. Repertoires were generated with immunoSEQ multiplex PCR, while TCRdb's copy carries only in-frame clones and drops some. The table has 100,000 or so clones, around four fifths seen once. Sequenced input: PBMCs. These receptors came from a woman between 35 and 50 years old in good health and CMV-seropositive. CDR3s include the opening cysteine and the closing phenylalanine or tryptophan. The order of the fields is CDR3 DNA, CDR3 protein, J gene, clone size, D gene, V gene. The D gene is left open where the match is weak. The listing skips clone size in some rows; elsewhere it reads once, few, many or a size class.

cdr3_nt: TGCGCCAGCAGCTTTACAGGGATGAGAAACGAGCAGTACTTC
cdr3_aa: CASSFTGMRNEQYF
j_call: TRBJ2-7
clone_size: few
d_call: -
v_call: TRBV5-1

cdr3_nt: TGCGCCAGCAGCTCCGGACAGCCTGACGGAGATACGCAGTATTTT
cdr3_aa: CASSSGQPDGDTQYF
j_call: TRBJ2-3
clone_size: -
d_call: -
v_call: TRBV5-1

cdr3_nt: TGTGCCAGCAGCAAAAGGCGGGGGGCCGAAGCTTTCTTT
cdr3_aa: CASSKRRGAEAFF
j_call: TRBJ1-1
clone_size: few
d_call: -
v_call: TRBV7-3

cdr3_nt: TGTGCCAGCGAGGATGAGACCCAGTACTTC
cdr3_aa: CASEDETQYF
j_call: TRBJ2-5
clone_size: -
d_call: -
v_call: TRBV2

cdr3_nt: TGTGCCAGTAGTACAAGAGTCTCTGGGGCCAACGTCCTGACTTTC
cdr3_aa: CASSTRVSGANVLTF
j_call: TRBJ2-6
clone_size: -
d_call: -
v_call: TRBV19

cdr3_nt: TGTGCCAGCAGTGACGGGACAGGGAGTATCTATGGCTACACCTTC
cdr3_aa: CASSDGTGSIYGYTF
j_call: TRBJ1-2
clone_size: -
d_call: TRBD1
v_call: TRBV27

cdr3_nt: TGTGCCAGCAGTTTCAACTCGGGACTGAAAAACAATGAGCAGTTCTTC
cdr3_aa: CASSFNSGLKNNEQFF
j_call: TRBJ2-1
clone_size: few
d_call: -
v_call: TRBV27

cdr3_nt: TGTGCCAGCAGTGACAGGGGGCTGAGGGTTCGAGGCAACGAGCAGTACTTC
cdr3_aa: CASSDRGLRVRGNEQYF
j_call: TRBJ2-7
clone_size: -
d_call: TRBD1
v_call: TRBV28

cdr3_nt: TGTGCCAGCAGCTCGCCGGCAGGCGTAGAGCAGTACTTC
cdr3_aa: CASSSPAGVEQYF
j_call: TRBJ2-7
clone_size: -
d_call: -
v_call: TRBV7-2

cdr3_nt: TGTGCCAGCAGTGGAACCGGGGGATACTACGAGCAGTACTTC
cdr3_aa: CASSGTGGYYEQYF
j_call: TRBJ2-7
clone_size: once
d_call: -
v_call: TRBV25-1

cdr3_nt: TGTGCCAGCAGCCTCGGGACAAGGAGGACAGATACGCAGTATTTT
cdr3_aa: CASSLGTRRTDTQYF
j_call: TRBJ2-3
clone_size: -
d_call: -
v_call: TRBV4-2